The 27 T cell receptor beta chains reported below all come from one sample, sequenced in a study of OX40 agonist ivuxolimab in advanced cancers. Using immunoSEQ multiplex PCR, the repertoire was profiled, and TCRdb retains in-frame clones only, with some absent. The sample lists about 31,000 clones; approximately 86% were seen once. Sequenced here: CD4+ or CD8+ T cells sorted from blood, sampled in a trial of the OX40 agonist ivuxolimab. These receptors originate from an adult with an advanced solid tumor such as melanoma, head and neck, liver or kidney cancer.

The chain uses TRBV5-1 and TRBJ2-1; D is possibly TRBD1 or TRBD2 (6 bases each). CDR3 length: 14 amino acids. CDR1 SGHRS and CDR2 YFSETQ come from the germline V gene. V lost 7 bases, J lost 5 bases, and 16 bases lay in between. Here the CDR3 DNA reads TGCGCCAGCTCCGAGGGGGGATTCCACAATGAGCAGTTCTTC. Translated: CASSEGGFHNEQFF.

This chain connects TRBV7-2 to TRBJ2-5, with 7 positions matching TRBD2. The CDR3 has 17 amino acids. With V trimmed by 4 bases and J by 0 bases, 11 bases remained unmatched. Looked up from germline, CDR1 is SGHTA and CDR2 is FQGNSA. For the CDR3, the DNA is TGTGCCAGCAGCTCCCACTCGCTAGCGGTGTACCAAGAGACCCAGTACTTC. It yields the protein CASSSHSLAVYQETQYF.

The DNA for the CDR3 is TGCGCCAGCAGGCCTAGCGGGGACTACGAGCAGTACTTC. It translates to CASRPSGDYEQYF. This chain uses TRBV5-1 with TRBJ2-7; TRBD2 matches at 9 bases. Germline loops: CDR1 SGHRS, CDR2 YFSETQ. Trimming cost V 5 bases and J 3 bases; bases outside gene matches: 3. This CDR3 contains 13 residues.

This clone was seen only once. This sequence joins TRBV28 and TRBJ1-1; tentatively, D is TRBD1 (5 bases). The germline V gene encodes CDR1 MDHEN and CDR2 SYDVKM. The CDR3 spans 15 residues. Trimming left V 4 bases short and J 3 bases short, with 15 bases between. The CDR3 loop is CASSSRRGVDTEAFF. The CDR3 bases are TGTGCCAGCAGTTCTAGGAGGGGAGTTGACACTGAAGCTTTCTTT.

V usage is TRBV7-6 and J usage is TRBJ2-5; 9 nucleotides align to TRBD2. Germline CDR1 SGHVS, CDR2 FNYEAQ. Unmatched junction bases numbered 6, after V lost 2 bases and J lost 5 bases. The CDR3 length is 15 residues. The CDR3 nucleotides are TGTGCCAGCAGCTTACCTAGCGGGGAAGGCGAGACCCAGTACTTC. Protein product: CASSLPSGEGETQYF.

The chain uses TRBV6-5 and TRBJ1-4; 10 bases line up with TRBD1. The CDR3 sequence is 15 residues long. CDR1 MNHEY and CDR2 SVGAGI come from the germline V gene. After removal of 5 bases from V and 7 bases from J, the junction contained 7 bases not matched to a gene. The CDR3 bases are TGTGCCAGCAGTAGCACCGGGACAGGGGCTGAAAAACTGTTTTTT. Its translation is CASSSTGTGAEKLFF.

The V and J genes are TRBV14 and TRBJ1-1; perhaps TRBD1 as D (6 bases). CDR3 length: 14 amino acids. Germline CDR1 SGHDN, CDR2 FVKESK. V shed 4 bases and J shed 2 bases, with 11 bases lying between them. CDR3 nucleotides: TGTGCCAGCAGCCCACTGACAGGAAACACTGAAGCTTTCTTT. This codes for CASSPLTGNTEAFF.

The chain employs TRBV5-6 and TRBJ2-2, with D possibly being TRBD1 (6 bases). Germline loops: CDR1 SGHDT, CDR2 YYEEEE. Between the trimmed V and J ends, which lost 3 bases and 6 bases, there was a span of 15 bases. The CDR3 runs to 15 residues. Here the CDR3 reads CASSSGVVYSGELFF. In nucleotides, the CDR3 is TGTGCCAGCAGCTCAGGGGTGGTGTATTCCGGGGAGCTGTTTTTT.

The chain links TRBV4-3 to TRBJ2-1; the match to TRBD1 covers 11 bases. The germline gives CDR1 LGHNA, CDR2 YSLEER. The V segment lost 0 bases and the J segment 7 bases; nucleotides outside the gene matches: 14. The CDR3 has 19 residues. Here the CDR3 DNA reads TGCGCCAGCAGCCAAGATCTAGCGGGGACAGGGGGAGGGGTTAATGAGCAGTTCTTC. Residues: CASSQDLAGTGGGVNEQFF.

This sequence joins TRBV12-5 and TRBJ2-1, with D tentatively TRBD1 (6 bases). The CDR3 runs 11 residues. Trimming left V 6 bases short and J 8 bases short, with 8 bases between. Germline CDR1 is LGHNT and CDR2 is FRNRAP. CDR3 bases: TGTGCTAGTGGAACAGGGTATGAGCAGTTCTTC. This translates into CASGTGYEQFF. Full variable domain (missing parts from reference TRBV12-5 and TRBJ2-1): DARVTQTPRHKVTEMGQEVTMRCQPILGHNTVFWYRQTMMQGLELLAYFRNRAPLDDSGMPKDRFSAEMPDATLATLKIQPSEPRDSAVYFCASGTGYEQFFGPGTRLTVL.

The genes are TRBV19 and TRBJ2-3; D not resolved. Per germline, CDR1 LNHDA and CDR2 SQIVND (reference sequence). The CDR3 runs 13 residues. With 11 bases removed from V and 0 bases from J, the gap between germline ends came to 12 bases. The CDR3 here is CAVGYASTDTQYF. CDR3 coding DNA: TGTGCCGTCGGTTATGCTAGCACAGATACGCAGTATTTT.

This clone was observed a single time. V is TRBV9 and J is TRBJ1-2, with D possibly being TRBD1 (6 bases). The CDR3 extends over 13 amino acids. Per the germline V gene, CDR1 is SGDLS and CDR2 is YYNGEE. The V end lost 0 bases, the J end lost 8 bases, and 11 bases lay between the germline ends. The CDR3 sequence is CASSVVGGEGYTF. In nucleotides, the CDR3 is TGTGCCAGCAGCGTAGTGGGGGGCGAGGGCTACACCTTC.

This chain uses TRBV7-9 with TRBJ2-7, with TRBD1 identical over 9 bases. Unmatched junction bases numbered 9, after V lost 0 bases and J lost 6 bases. The CDR3 has 16 amino acids. Per the germline V gene, CDR1 is SEHNR and CDR2 is FQNEAQ (reference sequence). CDR3 DNA sequence: TGTGCCAGCAGCTTAGCGGCGACAGGGGGGTATGGCGAGCAGTACTTC. This sequence encodes CASSLAATGGYGEQYF.

The chain recombines TRBV28 with TRBJ1-2; D is ambiguous. V shed 2 bases and J shed 6 bases, with 7 bases lying between them. The CDR3 totals 12 residues. Germline CDR1 reads MDHEN; CDR2 reads SYDVKM. The DNA of the CDR3 is TGTGCCAGCAGTTTAACACGAGATGGCTACACCTTC. Its translation: CASSLTRDGYTF.

This rearrangement joins TRBV7-9 to TRBJ2-5, with D possibly matching TRBD1 (7 bases). There are 12 residues in the CDR3. Trimming removed 9 bases at V and 3 bases at J, with 11 bases between. Germline-derived CDR1 and CDR2 are SEHNR and FQNEAQ (reference sequence). This chain's CDR3 is CASTGEEETQYF. CDR3 coding DNA: TGTGCCAGTACAGGGGAGGAAGAGACCCAGTACTTC.

V is TRBV5-5 and J is TRBJ1-1, with 7 bases matching TRBD1. Unmatched junction bases numbered 12, after V lost 1 base and J lost 3 bases. The CDR3 is 17 amino acids. Germline V gives CDR1 SGHKS, CDR2 YYEKEE (reference sequence). The CDR3: CASSLTGVPSKDTEAFF. CDR3 sequence (DNA): TGTGCCAGCAGCTTGACAGGGGTTCCTAGTAAGGACACTGAAGCTTTCTTT.

The rearrangement uses TRBV5-4 and TRBJ2-1; D is ambiguous. This CDR3 comprises 14 residues. The germline V gene encodes CDR1 SGHNT and CDR2 YYREEE (reference sequence). V lost 4 bases and J lost 5, with 13 bases in between. The CDR3 DNA follows: TGTGCCAGCAGCCGTGAAATACGAGACAATGAGCAGTTCTTC. Its protein product is CASSREIRDNEQFF. Using reference TRBV5-4 and TRBJ2-1 for the parts outside the CDR3, the full variable domain is ETGVTQSPTHLIKTRGQQVTLRCSSQSGHNTVSWYQQALGQGPQFIFQYYREEENGRGNFPPRFSGLQFPNYSSELNVNALELDDSALYLCASSREIRDNEQFFGPGTRLTVL.

The V and J genes are TRBV7-2 and TRBJ1-5, with TRBD1 identical over 7 bases. V shed 8 bases, J shed 0 bases, and the junction held 7 bases outside the gene matches. CDR1 is SGHTA, CDR2 FQGNSA, per germline. The CDR3 sequence is 15 residues long. For the CDR3, the DNA is TGTGCCAGCGGCCGCAGGGGGGGTAGCAATCAGCCCCAGCATTTT. This sequence encodes CASGRRGGSNQPQHF.

V and J are TRBV29-1 and TRBJ2-1, with TRBD1 matching 10 bases. Per the germline V gene, CDR1 is SQVTM and CDR2 is ANQGSEA. The J segment lost 8 bases and the V segment lost 6 bases, leaving 10 bases of the junction unmatched. The CDR3 consists of 14 residues. The CDR3 is CSVEPGQGLDEQFF. The CDR3 DNA reads TGCAGCGTGGAACCGGGACAGGGGTTAGATGAGCAGTTCTTC.

The rearrangement joins TRBV6-6 to TRBJ1-6; 8 bases match TRBD1. Germline values: CDR1 MNHNY, CDR2 SVGAGI (reference sequence). Trimming removed 5 bases from V and 12 bases from J; junction bases left unmatched: 9. The CDR3 contains 14 residues. The CDR3 DNA reads TGTGCCAGCAGTCCCGGGACAGGCTCCATACCCCTCCACTTT. Translation: CASSPGTGSIPLHF.

The chain links TRBV6-6 to TRBJ1-4; tentative D call: TRBD1 (5 bases). V was clipped by 8 bases and J by 6 bases, with 13 bases between them. The CDR3 is 13 amino acids. Germline CDR1 reads MNHNY; CDR2 reads SVGAGI (reference sequence). Here the CDR3 DNA reads TGTGCCAGCCAGGCAGGGATTCATGAAAAACTGTTTTTT. It codes for CASQAGIHEKLFF.

The chain is built from TRBV4-1 and TRBJ2-5; TRBD2 matches 12 bases. The CDR3 length is 15 residues. Germline loops: CDR1 MGHRA, CDR2 YSYEKL. Unmatched junction bases numbered 4, after V lost 1 base and J lost 7 bases. This CDR3 is CASSQASGGAMTQYF. In nucleotides, the CDR3 is TGCGCCAGCAGCCAAGCTAGCGGGGGGGCTATGACCCAGTACTTC.

CDR3 DNA: TGTGCCAGCTCACAGCTGGGGCAGGGAGATGGCTACACCTTC. Its translation: CASSQLGQGDGYTF. The chain combines TRBV18 with TRBJ1-2; D perhaps matches TRBD1 (5 bases). This CDR3 comprises 14 residues. The germline V and J ends were trimmed by 4 bases and 6 bases, with 15 bases remaining between them. CDR1 and CDR2 from the germline V gene are KGHSH and LQKENI.

The J gene is TRBJ1-1, the V gene TRBV6-6; the D is unclear. CDR3 length: 10 residues. Trimming removed 8 bases from V and 7 bases from J, with 8 bases in between. Per germline, CDR1 MNHNY and CDR2 SVGAGI (reference sequence). DNA of the CDR3: TGTGCCAGCGCGCTGGGTGAAGCTTTCTTT. Protein product: CASALGEAFF.

In this sample, this clone turned up once. The J gene is TRBJ2-1, the V gene TRBV14; tentatively, D is TRBD2 (5 bases). Germline CDR1 SGHDN, CDR2 FVKESK. The CDR3 is 13 amino acids. Deletions cut 6 bases from V and 5 bases from J, with 11 bases between. CDR3 protein: CASRDWRDNEQFF. The CDR3 nucleotides are TGTGCCAGCAGGGATTGGCGGGACAATGAGCAGTTCTTC.

The chain employs TRBV6-1 and TRBJ1-6; 10 bases agree with TRBD1. The germline V gene encodes CDR1 MNHNS and CDR2 SASEGT. The J segment lost 13 bases and the V segment lost 0 bases, leaving 6 bases of the junction unmatched. This CDR3 comprises 15 residues. In DNA form, the CDR3 reads TGTGCCAGCAGTGAAGCTTCCGACAGGGGGCTTCCCCTCCACTTT. As protein: CASSEASDRGLPLHF.

CDR3 in amino acids: CASSDSPGRNKNIQYF. DNA for the CDR3: TGTGCCAGCAGCGACTCCCCAGGGAGGAACAAAAACATTCAGTACTTC. This chain uses TRBV13 with TRBJ2-4; TRBD2 might be the D (6 bases). The CDR3 is made up of 16 amino acids. The V and J ends lost 5 bases and 3 bases respectively, with 17 bases between them. CDR1 PRHDT and CDR2 FYEKMQ come from the germline V gene (reference sequence).